This T cell receptor (beta chain) came from a study of blood T cell repertoires in COVID-19. Turning to the study itself: PBMCs, B-cell-depleted T cells, or T cells provided the cDNA or gDNA that made up the material.

Original data processing: It was from reference gene primer amplification that nucleated cell counts were estimated. Produced via immunoSEQ multiplex PCR; TCRdb's table is partial and in-frame only. The V and J calls and clone size are taken from that table; D and trimming were inferred from the DNA. The sample includes fewer than 300,000 clones, around 90% of them seen just once. V was shortened by 5 bases and J by 14 bases, with 10 bases between the two germline ends. The CDR3 is 10 residues long. Germline loops: CDR1 SGHNT, CDR2 YENEEA. The rearrangement joins TRBV11-3 to TRBJ2-1; possibly TRBD2 for D (5 bases). Sequenced: PBMCs or T cells enriched from blood (not recorded which). This sequence was found in a woman aged 25-40 years who had recovered from COVID-19. The CDR3 DNA sequence: TGTGCCAGCAGCCCCCCCGGGGAGTTCTTC. This sequence encodes CASSPPGEFF. Using reference TRBV11-3 and TRBJ2-1 for the parts outside the CDR3, the full variable domain is EAGVVQSPRYKIIEKKQPVAFWCNPISGHNTLYWYLQNLGQGPELLIRYENEEAVDDSQLPKDRFSAERLKGVDSTLKIQPAELGDSAVYLCASSPPGEFFGPGTRLTVL.